This passage covers 12 T cell receptor beta chains from one sample sequenced in a study of Ad26.COV2.S vaccination and SARS-CoV-2 variants. Treatment denoted: some 20 received Ad26.COV2.S at low or high dose, single or two shots; roughly five received placebo; per-sample allocation not given. Repertoires come from day 63 after the first vaccine or placebo injection. This table comes from immunoSEQ multiplex PCR, and its TCRdb copy is limited to in-frame clones, with some not included. The table shows fewer than 400,000 clones, with about nine tenths occurring only once. This material consisted of peripheral blood, taken in a trial of Ad26.COV2.S vaccine versus placebo. These receptors were obtained from a person between 18 and 60 years old who received the Ad26.COV2.S COVID-19 vaccine or a placebo.

V is TRBV7-9 and J is TRBJ2-1, with D uncertain. The CDR3 is 12 amino acids. Deletions cut 5 bases from V and 8 bases from J, with 10 bases between. CDR1 is SEHNR and CDR2 is FQNEAQ in the germline V gene (reference sequence). CDR3 amino acids: CASSPSFHEQFF. The CDR3 bases are TGTGCCAGCAGCCCCTCCTTCCATGAGCAGTTCTTC.

This sequence joins TRBV7-9 and TRBJ2-7; a possible D gene is TRBD1 (7 bases). This CDR3 region has 14 residues. In germline, CDR1 is SEHNR, CDR2 FQNEAQ (reference sequence). Trimming stripped 2 bases from V and 2 bases from J, with 10 bases between. This chain's CDR3 is CASSLQGGPYEQYF. CDR3 nucleotides: TGTGCCAGCAGCTTACAGGGGGGCCCCTACGAGCAGTACTTC.

The chain joins TRBV28 to TRBJ1-3; no clear D. CDR1 MDHEN and CDR2 SYDVKM come from the germline V gene. Trimming pared 5 bases from V and 0 bases from J, leaving 8 bases between. The CDR3 has 14 amino acids. The DNA for the CDR3 is TGTGCCAGCAGTCTTCCGTTCTCTGGAAACACCATATATTTT. Its translation: CASSLPFSGNTIYF.

Ten or more counts support this clone. This rearrangement joins TRBV19 to TRBJ1-6, with D perhaps matching TRBD1 (6 bases). The V gene lost 10 bases and the J gene lost 1 base, with 23 bases spanning the gap. Germline V lookup: CDR1 LNHDA, CDR2 SQIVND (reference sequence). This CDR3 contains 18 residues. In nucleotides, the CDR3 is TGTGCCACTTCCCGGGACACCGGGGGGAGTTCCTATAATTCACCCCTCCACTTT. This gives the protein CATSRDTGGSSYNSPLHF. Supplemented by reference TRBV19 and TRBJ1-6, the full variable domain reads DGGITQSPKYLFRKEGQNVTLSCEQNLNHDAMYWYRQDPGQGLRLIYYSQIVNDFQKGDIAEGYSVSREKKESFPLTVTSAQKNPTAFYLCATSRDTGGSSYNSPLHFGNGTRLTVT.

This rearrangement joins TRBV7-2 to TRBJ2-1; 8 bases match TRBD2. The CDR3 sequence is 15 residues long. Trimming removed 3 bases from V and 6 bases from J; junction bases left unmatched: 7. CDR1 and CDR2 (germline): SGHTA, FQGNSA. CDR3 sequence reads: CASSFPRAGVNEQFF. The CDR3 region has the DNA TGTGCCAGCAGCTTCCCCCGAGCGGGAGTCAATGAGCAGTTCTTC.

This chain connects TRBV7-2 to TRBJ2-7, with 11 bases that match TRBD2. J was trimmed by 1 base and V by 5 bases; bases with no gene match: 4. The CDR3 is 15 residues long. Germline CDR1 SGHTA, CDR2 FQGNSA. The CDR3 DNA reads TGTGCCAGCAGCCCGCGACTAGCGGGATCCTACGAGCAGTACTTC. Translation gives CASSPRLAGSYEQYF.

CDR3 sequence (DNA): TGTGCCATCAGTGAGGGGGGGCAGCGTGGGAACTATGGCTACACCTTC. Amino acids: CAISEGGQRGNYGYTF. The rearrangement joins TRBV10-3 to TRBJ1-2, with a tentative D call TRBD1 (6 bases). Trimming pared 2 bases from V and 2 bases from J, leaving 15 bases between. CDR1 is ENHRY and CDR2 is SYGVKD in the germline V gene. The CDR3 runs to 16 residues.

The V call is TRBV7-2, the J call TRBJ2-1; 11 bases map to TRBD1. After removal of 4 bases from V and 0 bases from J, the junction contained 5 bases not matched to a gene. Germline values: CDR1 SGHTA, CDR2 FQGNSA. The CDR3 extends over 17 amino acids. The DNA of the CDR3 is TGTGCCAGCAGCTCGGGGACAGGGGGGAGCTCCTACAATGAGCAGTTCTTC. This codes for CASSSGTGGSSYNEQFF.

This clone was detected only once. The V call is TRBV3-1 (or the pseudogene TRBV3-2), the J call TRBJ2-3, with 7 bases aligning to TRBD2. The length of the CDR3 is 16 residues. Germline loops: CDR1 LGHDT, CDR2 YNNKEL (reference sequence). V lost 0 bases and J lost 2; bases outside the gene matches: 5. CDR3 in amino acids: CASSQDGLADTDTQYF. For the CDR3, the DNA is TGTGCCAGCAGCCAAGATGGCCTAGCGGACACAGATACGCAGTATTTT.

This sequence joins TRBV5-1 and TRBJ1-1; D is possibly TRBD1 (5 bases). V shed 4 bases and J shed 11 bases, with 18 bases lying between them. Germline V gene data show CDR1 as SGHRS and CDR2 as YFSETQ. The CDR3 is 13 residues long. CDR3 in DNA: TGCGCCAGCAGCCTCCTTAGGGGAGGGCTGGCTTTCTTT. Protein: CASSLLRGGLAFF.

This clone has just a few counts. The chain uses TRBV2 and TRBJ1-5, with D tentatively TRBD1 (6 bases). This CDR3 is built from 16 residues. V was clipped by 2 bases and J by 5 bases, with 16 bases between them. The germline V gene encodes CDR1 SNHLY and CDR2 FYNNEI. CDR3 sequence (DNA): TGTGCCAGCAGTGAATGGCTCTCCAGGGGTTATCAGCCCCAGCATTTT. Protein product: CASSEWLSRGYQPQHF.

The rearrangement uses TRBV11-3 and TRBJ2-1; the match to TRBD1 covers 10 bases. Per the germline V gene, CDR1 is SGHNT and CDR2 is YENEEA. The CDR3 is made up of 15 amino acids. J lost 6 bases, V lost 5 bases, and 7 bases had no gene match. The CDR3 sequence is CASSTQGQGINEQFF. The CDR3 DNA sequence: TGTGCCAGCAGCACCCAGGGACAGGGGATCAATGAGCAGTTCTTC.